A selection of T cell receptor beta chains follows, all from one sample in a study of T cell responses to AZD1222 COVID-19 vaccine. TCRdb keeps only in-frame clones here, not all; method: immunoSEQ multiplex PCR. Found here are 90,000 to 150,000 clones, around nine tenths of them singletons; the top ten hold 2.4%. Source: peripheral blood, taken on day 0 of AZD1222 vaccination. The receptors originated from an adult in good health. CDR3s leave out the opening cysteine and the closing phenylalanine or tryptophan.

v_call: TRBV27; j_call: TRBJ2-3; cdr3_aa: ASSDWRGNTDTQY
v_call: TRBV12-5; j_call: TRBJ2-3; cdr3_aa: ASGPGQGSDTQY
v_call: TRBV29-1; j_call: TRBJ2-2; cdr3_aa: SVESGWRAGTGELF
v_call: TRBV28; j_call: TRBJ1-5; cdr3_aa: ASMENYSNQPQH
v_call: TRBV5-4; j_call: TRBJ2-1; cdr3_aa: ASSPPGLADNNEQF
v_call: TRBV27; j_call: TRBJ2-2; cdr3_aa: ASSPRSTTNTGELF
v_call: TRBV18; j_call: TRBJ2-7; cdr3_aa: ASSPGLGSYEQY
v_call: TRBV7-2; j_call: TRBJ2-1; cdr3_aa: ASRTLGGNSYNEQF
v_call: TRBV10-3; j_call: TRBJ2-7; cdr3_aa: AISEGPGDEQY
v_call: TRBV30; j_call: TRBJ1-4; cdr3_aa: AWSVYRAGTGANEKLF
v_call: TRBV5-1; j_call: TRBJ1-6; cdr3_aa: ASSFGASSYNSPLH